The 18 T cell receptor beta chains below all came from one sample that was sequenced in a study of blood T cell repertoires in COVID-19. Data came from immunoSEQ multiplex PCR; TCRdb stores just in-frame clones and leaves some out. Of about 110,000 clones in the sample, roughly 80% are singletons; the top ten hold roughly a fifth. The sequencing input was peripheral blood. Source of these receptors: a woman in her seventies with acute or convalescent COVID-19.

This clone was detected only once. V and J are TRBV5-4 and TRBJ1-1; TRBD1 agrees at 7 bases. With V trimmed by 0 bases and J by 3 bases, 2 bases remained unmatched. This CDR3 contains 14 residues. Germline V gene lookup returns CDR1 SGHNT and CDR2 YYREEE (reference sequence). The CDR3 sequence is CASSLVGGYTEAFF. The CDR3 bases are TGTGCCAGCAGCTTGGTAGGGGGCTACACTGAAGCTTTCTTT. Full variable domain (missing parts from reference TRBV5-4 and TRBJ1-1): ETGVTQSPTHLIKTRGQQVTLRCSSQSGHNTVSWYQQALGQGPQFIFQYYREEENGRGNFPPRFSGLQFPNYSSELNVNALELDDSALYLCASSLVGGYTEAFFGQGTRLTVV.

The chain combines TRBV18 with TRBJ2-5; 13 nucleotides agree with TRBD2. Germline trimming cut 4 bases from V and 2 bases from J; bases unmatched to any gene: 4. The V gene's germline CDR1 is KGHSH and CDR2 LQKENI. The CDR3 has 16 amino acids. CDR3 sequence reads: CASSLGLAGEQETQYF. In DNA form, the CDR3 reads TGTGCCAGCTCACTCGGACTAGCGGGAGAACAAGAGACCCAGTACTTC.

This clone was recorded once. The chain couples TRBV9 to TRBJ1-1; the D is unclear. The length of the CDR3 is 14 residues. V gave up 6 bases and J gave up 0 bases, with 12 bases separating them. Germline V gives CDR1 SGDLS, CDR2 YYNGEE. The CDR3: CASTSGMLNTEAFF. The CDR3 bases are TGTGCCAGCACCTCCGGGATGCTGAACACTGAAGCTTTCTTT.

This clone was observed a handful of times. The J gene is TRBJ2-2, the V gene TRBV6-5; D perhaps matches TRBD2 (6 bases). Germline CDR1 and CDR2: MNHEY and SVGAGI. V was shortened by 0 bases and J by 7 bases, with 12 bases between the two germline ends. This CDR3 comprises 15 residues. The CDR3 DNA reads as TGTGCCAGCAGTTACTCCTCGCTCGGGAGCGGGGAGCTGTTTTTT. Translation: CASSYSSLGSGELFF.

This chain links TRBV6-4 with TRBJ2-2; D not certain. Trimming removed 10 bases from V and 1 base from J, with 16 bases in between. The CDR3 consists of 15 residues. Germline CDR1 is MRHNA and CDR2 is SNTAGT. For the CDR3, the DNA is TGTGCCATCGAGGCTTTTGCGCTGAACACCGGGGAGCTGTTTTTT. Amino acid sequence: CAIEAFALNTGELFF.

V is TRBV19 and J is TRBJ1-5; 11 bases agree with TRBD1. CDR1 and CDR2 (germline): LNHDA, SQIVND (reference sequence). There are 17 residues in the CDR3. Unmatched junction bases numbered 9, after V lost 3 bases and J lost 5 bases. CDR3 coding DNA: TGTGCCAGTAGTATCCCGTGGACAGGGGGCAAGGATCAGCCCCAGCATTTT. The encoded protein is CASSIPWTGGKDQPQHF.

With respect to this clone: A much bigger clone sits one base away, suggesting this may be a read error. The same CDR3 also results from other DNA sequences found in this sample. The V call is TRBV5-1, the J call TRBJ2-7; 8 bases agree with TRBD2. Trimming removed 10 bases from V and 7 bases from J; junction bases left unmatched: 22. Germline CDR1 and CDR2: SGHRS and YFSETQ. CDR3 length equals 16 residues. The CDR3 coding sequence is TGCGCCTGTTTGCGCCGTGGGGGGGGCCGGGGGGGGGAGCAGTACTTC. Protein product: CACLRRGGGRGGEQYF.

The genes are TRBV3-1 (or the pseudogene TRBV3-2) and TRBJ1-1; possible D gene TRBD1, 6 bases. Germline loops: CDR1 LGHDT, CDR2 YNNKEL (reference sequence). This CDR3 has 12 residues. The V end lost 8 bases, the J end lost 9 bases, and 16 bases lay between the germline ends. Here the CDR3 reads CASHGGGAQAFF. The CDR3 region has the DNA TGTGCCAGCCATGGTGGGGGGGCCCAAGCTTTCTTT.

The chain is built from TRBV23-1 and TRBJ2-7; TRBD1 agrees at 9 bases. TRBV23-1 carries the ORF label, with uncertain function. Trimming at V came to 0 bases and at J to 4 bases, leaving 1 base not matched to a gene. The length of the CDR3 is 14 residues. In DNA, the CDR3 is TGCGCCAGCAGTCAATCGGGGACAGGGTACGAGCAGTACTTC. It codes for CASSQSGTGYEQYF.

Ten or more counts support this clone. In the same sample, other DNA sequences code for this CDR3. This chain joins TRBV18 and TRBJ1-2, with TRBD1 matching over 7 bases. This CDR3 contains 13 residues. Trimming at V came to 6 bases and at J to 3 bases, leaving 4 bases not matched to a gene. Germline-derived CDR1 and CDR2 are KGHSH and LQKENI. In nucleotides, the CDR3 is TGTGCCAGCTCGCCCGGGACAGACTATGGCTACACCTTC. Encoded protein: CASSPGTDYGYTF.

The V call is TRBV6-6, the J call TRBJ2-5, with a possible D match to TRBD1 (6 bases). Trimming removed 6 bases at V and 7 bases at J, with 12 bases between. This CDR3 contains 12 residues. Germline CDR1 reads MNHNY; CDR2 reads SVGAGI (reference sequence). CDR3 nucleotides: TGTGCCAGCAGCCCAGGGGCCTTGACCCAGTACTTC. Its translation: CASSPGALTQYF.

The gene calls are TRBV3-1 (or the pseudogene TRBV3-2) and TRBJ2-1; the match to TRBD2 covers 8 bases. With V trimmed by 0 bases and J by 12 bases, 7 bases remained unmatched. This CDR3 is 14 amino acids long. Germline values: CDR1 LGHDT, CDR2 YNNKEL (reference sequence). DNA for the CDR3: TGTGCCAGCAGCCAAGAGGGGGCGGGGGGCCCGCAGTTCTTC. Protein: CASSQEGAGGPQFF.

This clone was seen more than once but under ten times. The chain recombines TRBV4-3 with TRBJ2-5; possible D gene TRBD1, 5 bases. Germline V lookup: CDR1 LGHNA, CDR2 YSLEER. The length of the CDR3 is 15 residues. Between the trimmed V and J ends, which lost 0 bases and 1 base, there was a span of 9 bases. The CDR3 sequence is CASSQDDRSQETQYF. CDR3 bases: TGCGCCAGCAGCCAAGACGACAGATCCCAAGAGACCCAGTACTTC.

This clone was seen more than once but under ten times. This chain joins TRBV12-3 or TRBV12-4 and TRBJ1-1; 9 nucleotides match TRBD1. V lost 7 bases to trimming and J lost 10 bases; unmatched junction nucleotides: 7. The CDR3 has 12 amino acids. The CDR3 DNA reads TGTGCCAGCACCGGGGACAGGGTCCTAGCTTTCTTT. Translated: CASTGDRVLAFF.

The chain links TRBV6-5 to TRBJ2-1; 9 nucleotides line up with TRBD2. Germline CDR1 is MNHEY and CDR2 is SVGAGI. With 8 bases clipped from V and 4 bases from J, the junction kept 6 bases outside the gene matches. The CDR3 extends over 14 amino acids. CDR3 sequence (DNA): TGTGCCAGCCACGCGGGGGGGCAGTACAATGAGCAGTTCTTC. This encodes CASHAGGQYNEQFF.

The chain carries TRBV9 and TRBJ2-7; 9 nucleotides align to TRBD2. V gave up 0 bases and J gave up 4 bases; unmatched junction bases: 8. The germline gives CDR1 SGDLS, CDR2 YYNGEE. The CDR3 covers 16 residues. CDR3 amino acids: CASSVEPFSGGYEQYF. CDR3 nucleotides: TGTGCCAGCAGCGTAGAGCCGTTTAGCGGGGGTTACGAGCAGTACTTC. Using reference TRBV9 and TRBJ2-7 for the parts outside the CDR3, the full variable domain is DSGVTQTPKHLITATGQRVTLRCSPRSGDLSVYWYQQSLDQGLQFLIQYYNGEERAKGNILERFSAQQFPDLHSELNLSSLELGDSALYFCASSVEPFSGGYEQYFGPGTRLTVT.

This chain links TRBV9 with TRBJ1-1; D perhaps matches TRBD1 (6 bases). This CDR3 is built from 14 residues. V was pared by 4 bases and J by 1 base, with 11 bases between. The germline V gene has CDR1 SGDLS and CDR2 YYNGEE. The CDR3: CASSIQGRNTEAFF. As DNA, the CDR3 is TGTGCCAGCAGCATTCAGGGGAGGAACACTGAAGCTTTCTTT. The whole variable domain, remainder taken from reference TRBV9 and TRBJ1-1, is DSGVTQTPKHLITATGQRVTLRCSPRSGDLSVYWYQQSLDQGLQFLIQYYNGEERAKGNILERFSAQQFPDLHSELNLSSLELGDSALYFCASSIQGRNTEAFFGQGTRLTVV.

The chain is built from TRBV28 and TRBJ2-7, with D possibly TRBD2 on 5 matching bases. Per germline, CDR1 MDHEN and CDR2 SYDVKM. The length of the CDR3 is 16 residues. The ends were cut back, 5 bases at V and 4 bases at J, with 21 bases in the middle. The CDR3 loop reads CASSLPPGMAPYEQYF. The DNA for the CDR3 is TGTGCCAGCAGTCTACCCCCCGGGATGGCCCCATACGAGCAGTACTTC.